The present entry profiles one TCR beta chain with its context. Its antigen is still unknown. The sample originates from a study of long-term antiretroviral therapy in people with HIV. Study-level results: The ART regimens used between the mid-2000s and the late 2010s may be less effective than current ones. Relative to control repertoires, HIV repertoires exhibited narrower CDR3 length ranges. Diversity rose after ART but stayed below transplant donor controls. ART adherence, viral resistance and therapy changes were not recorded.

This was the immunoSEQ v3.0 assay at survey level. Clones were sequenced by immunoSEQ multiplex PCR, and TCRdb holds only the in-frame ones, with some missing. The table includes under 25,000 clones, approximately 80% detected once. V trimming: 4 bases; J trimming: 2 bases; junction bases outside the gene matches: 3. Per the germline V gene, CDR1 is SNHLY and CDR2 is FYNNEI. There are 14 residues in the CDR3. The clonotype comes from a man between 40 and 49 years old with HIV. This specimen was unsorted PBMCs, taken 1.6 years after starting antiretroviral therapy. This chain joins TRBV2 and TRBJ1-1; 8 bases map to TRBD1. This CDR3 reads CASSADRGNTEAFF. The CDR3 nucleotides are TGTGCCAGCAGTGCAGACAGGGGAAACACTGAAGCTTTCTTT. Using reference TRBV2 and TRBJ1-1 for the parts outside the CDR3, the full variable domain is EPEVTQTPSHQVTQMGQEVILRCVPISNHLYFYWYRQILGQKVEFLVSFYNNEISEKSEIFDDQFSVERPDGSNFTLKIRSTKLEDSAMYFCASSADRGNTEAFFGQGTRLTVV.